These T cell receptor beta chains were read from a single sample in a study of cytomegalovirus exposure and HLA in healthy donors. TCRdb keeps only in-frame clones here, not all; method: immunoSEQ multiplex PCR. The sample lists about 63,000 clones, more than 70% seen once, with around 21% in the top ten. Input material: PBMCs. The receptors shown here come from a middle-aged woman in good health and CMV-seropositive. The CDR3 runs from the conserved cysteine through the conserved F or W. Fields, in order: clone size, J gene, V gene, D gene, CDR3 protein, CDR3 DNA. A D gene is named only where the DNA matches it firmly. Not all rows give a size; the values are once, few, many and, for expanded clones, a class.

NA,TRBJ1-2,TRBV2,TRBD1,CASSMTGGGGYTF,TGTGCCAGCAGTATGACAGGGGGCGGTGGCTACACCTTC
NA,TRBJ2-1,TRBV5-1,TRBD1,CASSLAQGAYNEQFF,TGCGCCAGCAGCTTGGCTCAGGGGGCCTACAATGAGCAGTTCTTC
few,TRBJ2-3,TRBV6-4,TRBD2,CASSVGGGVPTTQYF,TGTGCCAGCAGTGTAGGCGGGGGGGTACCTACGACGCAGTATTTT
few,TRBJ1-1,TRBV7-8,NA,CAAGGSGYDTEAFF,TGTGCAGCGGGTGGGTCTGGGTACGACACTGAAGCTTTCTTT
NA,TRBJ2-2,TRBV15,NA,CATSTRVNTGELFF,TGTGCCACCAGCACCCGGGTTAACACCGGGGAGCTGTTTTTT
NA,TRBJ2-2,TRBV19,NA,CASSYRTGELFF,TGTGCCAGTAGCTACCGCACCGGGGAGCTGTTTTTT
NA,TRBJ1-3,TRBV6-6,NA,CASLGRGAYSGNTIYF,TGTGCCAGTCTTGGACGGGGGGCCTACTCTGGAAACACCATATATTTT
NA,TRBJ1-2,TRBV7-2,TRBD1,CASSLGDRYYGYTF,TGTGCCAGCAGCTTAGGGGACAGATACTATGGCTACACCTTC
NA,TRBJ2-3,TRBV2,TRBD1,CAIARGQGFTDTQYF,TGTGCCATCGCGAGGGGACAGGGATTCACAGATACGCAGTATTTT
once,TRBJ1-2,TRBV6-5,NA,CASSLGEVYGYTF,TGTGCCAGCAGTTTGGGAGAGGTCTATGGCTACACCTTC
few,TRBJ2-2,TRBV7-6,TRBD1,CASSLTGGPGELFF,TGTGCCAGCAGCTTAACAGGGGGGCCCGGGGAGCTGTTTTTT
NA,TRBJ1-3,TRBV12-5,NA,CASGSSHGSSGNTIYF,TGTGCTAGTGGTTCTTCTCACGGGAGCTCTGGAAACACCATATATTTT
NA,TRBJ1-5,TRBV18,TRBD1,CASSRGQGQPQHF,TGTGCCAGCTCGAGGGGGCAGGGGCAGCCCCAGCATTTT
NA,TRBJ1-2,TRBV28,TRBD1,CASLTPTGIGDYTF,TGTGCCAGCTTAACCCCGACAGGGATTGGGGACTACACCTTC
once,TRBJ2-7,TRBV18,NA,CASSPGRSSYEQYF,TGTGCCAGCTCACCGGGCAGATCTTCCTACGAGCAGTACTTC
few,TRBJ1-1,TRBV5-1,TRBD1,CASSWDRGLTNTEAFF,TGCGCCAGCAGCTGGGACAGGGGCCTAACCAACACTGAAGCTTTCTTT
NA,TRBJ1-1,TRBV11-3,TRBD1,CASSDRDRGGSTEAFF,TGTGCCAGCAGCGATCGGGACAGGGGAGGGAGCACTGAAGCTTTCTTT
NA,TRBJ1-5,TRBV19,NA,CASRTVYSNQPQHF,TGTGCCAGTAGGACTGTTTATAGCAATCAGCCCCAGCATTTT
few,TRBJ1-2,TRBV5-6,TRBD1,CASSSGQNYGYTF,TGTGCCAGCAGCTCGGGACAGAACTATGGCTACACCTTC
NA,TRBJ2-1,TRBV4-2,NA,CASSQLQGLGWDEQFF,TGTGCCAGCAGCCAACTTCAGGGGTTGGGGTGGGATGAGCAGTTCTTC
NA,TRBJ1-3,TRBV6-4,NA,CGRTGNTIYF,TGTGGTAGGACAGGAAACACCATATATTTT
NA,TRBJ2-1,TRBV10-3,NA,CSRGGPSYNEQFF,TGTTCAAGGGGAGGTCCCTCCTACAATGAGCAGTTCTTC
few,TRBJ1-1,TRBV5-1,NA,CASRVGQNTEAFF,TGCGCCAGCAGGGTGGGGCAGAACACTGAAGCTTTCTTT
NA,TRBJ2-5,TRBV7-8,NA,CASSFGIARETQYF,TGTGCCAGCAGCTTCGGAATAGCGAGGGAGACCCAGTACTTC
NA,TRBJ1-6,TRBV30,NA,CAWSVSGGGGYSPLHF,TGTGCCTGGAGTGTTTCCGGGGGTGGAGGGTATTCACCCCTCCACTTT
NA,TRBJ2-3,TRBV30,TRBD2,CAWNLAGISDTQYF,TGTGCCTGGAATCTAGCGGGGATTTCAGATACGCAGTATTTT
NA,TRBJ2-7,TRBV13,TRBD2,CASSPAGGVTYEQYF,TGTGCCAGCAGCCCAGCGGGGGGGGTAACCTACGAGCAGTACTTC
NA,TRBJ2-3,TRBV4-3,TRBD2,CASSQDLAGGPDTQYF,TGCGCCAGCAGCCAAGATCTAGCGGGGGGGCCAGATACGCAGTATTTT
NA,TRBJ1-1,TRBV5-1,NA,CASRVGGDRNTEAFF,TGCGCCAGCAGGGTAGGGGGAGATAGGAACACTGAAGCTTTCTTT
NA,TRBJ1-1,TRBV7-9,NA,CASSPPGTEAFF,TGTGCCAGCAGCCCACCCGGCACTGAAGCTTTCTTT
NA,TRBJ1-2,TRBV14,NA,CASSQDLRASNYGYTF,TGTGCCAGCAGCCAAGATCTGAGGGCCTCCAACTATGGCTACACCTTC
few,TRBJ1-1,TRBV2,NA,CASTVDTEAFF,TGTGCCAGCACCGTTGACACTGAAGCTTTCTTT
NA,TRBJ1-2,TRBV27,TRBD1,CASSFWQGAEGYTF,TGTGCCAGCAGTTTTTGGCAGGGGGCAGAAGGCTACACCTTC
NA,TRBJ1-2,TRBV5-6,TRBD1,CASSSLDRGSNYGYTF,TGTGCCAGCAGCTCCTTAGACAGGGGATCCAACTATGGCTACACCTTC
NA,TRBJ1-1,TRBV6-5,NA,CASSLSGPALTEAFF,TGTGCCAGCAGTTTGTCAGGGCCCGCACTTACTGAAGCTTTCTTT
NA,TRBJ2-6,TRBV5-1,NA,CASSSGGPTVPGANVLTF,TGCGCCAGCAGCTCCGGGGGGCCGACAGTACCTGGGGCCAACGTCCTGACTTTC
NA,TRBJ2-1,TRBV7-2,TRBD2,CASSLGLAGNEQFF,TGTGCCAGCAGCTTAGGACTAGCGGGGAATGAGCAGTTCTTC
NA,TRBJ1-2,TRBV29-1,NA,CSVGPGNGDYTF,TGCAGCGTTGGTCCGGGTAACGGTGACTACACCTTC
NA,TRBJ2-3,TRBV5-1,NA,CASSLANSLDTQYF,TGCGCCAGCAGCTTGGCCAACAGTCTGGATACGCAGTATTTT
NA,TRBJ2-3,TRBV7-3,NA,CASSLTSRGAGDTQYF,TGTGCCAGCAGCTTAACCTCCCGGGGGGCGGGAGATACGCAGTATTTT
NA,TRBJ2-3,TRBV7-8,TRBD2,CASSYSGGQSTF,TGTGCCAGCAGCTATAGCGGGGGGCAATCCACTTTT
NA,TRBJ2-3,TRBV19,NA,CASSIEGGTDTQYF,TGTGCCAGTAGTATAGAAGGAGGGACAGATACGCAGTATTTT
NA,TRBJ2-3,TRBV5-1,TRBD2,CASSLAGGTSVADTQYF,TGCGCCAGCAGCTTGGCCGGAGGGACTAGCGTCGCAGATACGCAGTATTTT
once,TRBJ1-5,TRBV6-6,NA,CASSYSPEAQHF,TGTGCCAGCAGTTACAGCCCCGAAGCCCAGCATTTT
few,TRBJ2-7,TRBV7-9,TRBD1,CASSTDGTGRQYF,TGTGCCAGCAGCACAGACGGGACAGGAAGGCAGTACTTC
NA,TRBJ2-2,TRBV7-6,TRBD1,CASTQTGENTGELFF,TGTGCCAGCACCCAGACAGGGGAGAACACCGGGGAGCTGTTTTTT
NA,TRBJ1-1,TRBV27,NA,CASRGHGGVNTEAFF,TGTGCCAGCAGGGGCCACGGAGGGGTGAACACTGAAGCTTTCTTT
NA,TRBJ1-2,TRBV7-2,TRBD1,CASRTAGGTYGYTF,TGTGCCAGCAGGACAGCAGGGGGTACATATGGCTACACCTTC
few,TRBJ1-1,TRBV9,NA,CASSSHAEEEAFF,TGTGCCAGCAGCTCTCACGCAGAGGAGGAAGCTTTCTTT
NA,TRBJ2-3,TRBV6-1,NA,CASTTRGTLIDTQYF,TGTGCCAGCACCACACGAGGGACTCTCATAGATACGCAGTATTTT
NA,TRBJ1-4,TRBV5-1,TRBD1,CASSFRTGRSNEKLFF,TGCGCCAGCAGCTTCCGGACAGGGAGGAGTAATGAAAAACTGTTTTTT
NA,TRBJ2-3,TRBV27,NA,CASSLGAPGGGTDTQYF,TGTGCCAGCAGTCTAGGGGCCCCAGGTGGGGGCACAGATACGCAGTATTTT
NA,TRBJ2-1,TRBV6-4,NA,CASSGQSSSYNEQFF,TGTGCCAGCAGTGGGCAGTCCAGCTCCTACAATGAGCAGTTCTTC